The 30 T cell receptor beta chains below all came from one sample that was sequenced in a study of T cells in narcolepsy. Sequencing was performed with immunoSEQ multiplex PCR; in TCRdb, only in-frame clones are kept and a portion is missing. The sample has fewer than 35,000 clones; more than 75% are singletons. Sequenced: CD45RA- memory CD4+ T cells from PBMCs. The source of these receptors is a human donor with narcolepsy.

The chain recombines TRBV6-5 with TRBJ2-7; 9 bases line up with TRBD1. The V and J ends lost 5 bases and 2 bases, in that order; junction bases with no gene match: 1. The CDR3 has 13 residues. Germline V gives CDR1 MNHEY, CDR2 SVGAGI. CDR3: CASSGTGPYEQYF. For the CDR3, the DNA is TGTGCCAGCAGTGGGACAGGGCCCTACGAGCAGTACTTC.

This chain joins TRBV11-2 and TRBJ2-7; 10 bases align to TRBD2. Trimming removed 0 bases from V and 7 bases from J; junction bases left unmatched: 9. The length of the CDR3 is 16 residues. Germline CDR1 reads SGHAT; CDR2 reads FQNNGV. In nucleotides, the CDR3 is TGTGCCAGCAGCTTAGAGACGGCTAGCGGGAGACGGGAGCAGTACTTC. Residues: CASSLETASGRREQYF.

This sequence joins TRBV7-2 and TRBJ1-1, with unresolved D. Per the germline V gene, CDR1 is SGHTA and CDR2 is FQGNSA. CDR3 length: 11 amino acids. V lost 5 bases and J 14 bases, leaving 15 bases between the germline ends. CDR3 protein: CASSVIEELFF. The CDR3 DNA follows: TGTGCCAGCAGCGTGATAGAAGAGCTATTCTTT.

The chain combines TRBV4-1 with TRBJ2-5; 12 nucleotides agree with TRBD2. Germline assignment: CDR1 MGHRA and CDR2 YSYEKL. The CDR3 is 16 residues long. Trimming removed 1 base from V and 5 bases from J; junction bases left unmatched: 5. Here the CDR3 reads CASSQVLAGGEETQYF. In nucleotides, the CDR3 is TGCGCCAGCAGCCAAGTGCTAGCGGGGGGGGAGGAGACCCAGTACTTC.

This chain connects TRBV18 to TRBJ2-1; 9 bases fit TRBD1. V was clipped by 4 bases and J by 3 bases; unmatched bases: 7. CDR1 and CDR2 from the germline V gene are KGHSH and LQKENI. The CDR3 runs to 16 residues. CDR3 sequence (DNA): TGTGCCAGCTCACGACCAGCGGGACAGGGCTACAATGAGCAGTTCTTC. It encodes CASSRPAGQGYNEQFF.

The J gene is TRBJ2-3, the V gene TRBV2, with 9 bases that match TRBD1. Germline CDR1 is SNHLY and CDR2 is FYNNEI. J was trimmed by 4 bases and V by 6 bases; bases with no gene match: 8. The length of the CDR3 is 15 residues. The CDR3 region has the DNA TGTGCCAGCAGCCGACAGGGGGGTTATGCAGATACGCAGTATTTT. Translation: CASSRQGGYADTQYF.

The rearrangement uses TRBV11-2 and TRBJ2-5; D remains unclear. The germline V gene has CDR1 SGHAT and CDR2 FQNNGV. This CDR3 is 13 amino acids long. Trimming removed 11 bases from V and 1 base from J, with 14 bases in between. This chain's CDR3 is CASLHGVQETQYF. The CDR3 nucleotides read TGTGCCTCCCTGCATGGGGTCCAAGAGACCCAGTACTTC.

The chain recombines TRBV30 with TRBJ2-5, with TRBD2 identical over 9 bases. The CDR3 runs 14 residues. The germline V gene has CDR1 GTSNPN and CDR2 SVGIG (reference sequence). V was clipped by 4 bases and J by 4 bases; unmatched bases: 7. As DNA, the CDR3 is TGTGCCTGGAATAGCGGGGGTATTGGAGAGACCCAGTACTTC. Amino acid sequence: CAWNSGGIGETQYF.

CDR3 residues: CASRWGQGANEQYF. The CDR3 nucleotides are TGTGCCAGCAGGTGGGGACAGGGGGCGAACGAGCAGTACTTC. The chain carries TRBV7-8 and TRBJ2-7; TRBD1 matches 12 bases. CDR3 length: 14 residues. The V and J ends lost 6 bases and 5 bases, in that order; junction bases with no gene match: 5. CDR1 SGHVS and CDR2 FQNEAQ come from the germline V gene.

This clone occurred once. Different DNA sequences within this sample yield the same CDR3. The chain carries TRBV10-1 and TRBJ1-4, with a weak D call TRBD1 (5 bases). Germline-derived CDR1 and CDR2 are WNHNN and SYGVQD (reference sequence). V dropped 4 bases and J dropped 6 bases, with 9 bases sitting between them. This CDR3 is built from 13 residues. CDR3 coding DNA: TGCGCCAGCAGTGCAGGGAGGGATGAAAAACTGTTTTTT. The encoded protein is CASSAGRDEKLFF.

The chain couples TRBV4-2 to TRBJ2-7; D not certain. Germline V gene sequence: CDR1 LGHNA, CDR2 YNFKEQ. V lost 0 bases and J 2 bases, leaving 11 bases between the germline ends. This CDR3 region has 15 residues. The CDR3 nucleotides read TGTGCCAGCAGCCAAGATCTCCGGGTAACCTACGAGCAGTACTTC. Translation gives CASSQDLRVTYEQYF.

The V and J genes are TRBV7-3 and TRBJ1-5, with 9 positions matching TRBD1. CDR3 length: 16 residues. In germline, CDR1 is SGHTA, CDR2 FQGTGA. Losses at the gene ends were 4 bases for V and 6 bases for J; bases not matched to a gene: 10. The CDR3 is CASSSRAGQGGQPQHF. CDR3 in DNA: TGTGCCAGCAGCTCCCGGGCGGGACAGGGAGGTCAGCCCCAGCATTTT. The full variable domain, with the rest looked up from reference TRBV7-3 and TRBJ1-5, is GAGVSQTPSNKVTEKGKYVELRCDPISGHTALYWYRQSLGQGPEFLIYFQGTGAADDSGLPNDRFFAVRPEGSVSTLKIQRTERGDSAVYLCASSSRAGQGGQPQHFGDGTRLSIL.

The chain uses TRBV7-2 and TRBJ2-7; TRBD1 agrees at 7 bases. This CDR3 is built from 12 residues. Germline CDR1 and CDR2: SGHTA and FQGNSA. Germline trimming cut 3 bases from V and 5 bases from J; bases unmatched to any gene: 1. CDR3 in DNA: TGTGCCAGCAGCTTTACAGGGGACGAGCAGTACTTC. This gives the protein CASSFTGDEQYF.

As to this clone: Other DNA sequences of this sample code for an identical CDR3. The rearrangement joins TRBV19 to TRBJ1-5, with a weak D call TRBD1 (6 bases). This CDR3 is 16 amino acids long. Trimming took off 3 bases at V and 5 bases at J, with 17 bases between the two ends. The V gene's germline CDR1 is LNHDA and CDR2 SQIVND (reference sequence). The CDR3 spells CASSIEGGPGDQPQHF. CDR3 coding DNA: TGTGCCAGTAGTATTGAGGGGGGGCCAGGGGATCAGCCCCAGCATTTT.

In DNA, the CDR3 is TGTGCCAGCAGCCAAGACGTGGGCCGGAAGAACACTGAAGCTTTCTTT. This translates into CASSQDVGRKNTEAFF. The chain couples TRBV4-2 to TRBJ1-1; no definite D call. The CDR3 extends over 16 amino acids. Looked up from germline, CDR1 is LGHNA and CDR2 is YNFKEQ. V was shortened by 0 bases and J by 1 base, with 12 bases between the two germline ends.

This rearrangement joins TRBV14 to TRBJ2-7; no clear D. CDR1 is SGHDN and CDR2 is FVKESK in the germline V gene. The CDR3 loop spans 12 amino acids. Trimming cost V 8 bases and J 5 bases, with 13 bases left between them. Here the CDR3 DNA reads TGTGCCAGCGGGCGTATCAGGAACGAGCAGTACTTC. This sequence encodes CASGRIRNEQYF. The variable domain in full, with the rest retrieved from reference TRBV14 and TRBJ2-7, is EAGVTQFPSHSVIEKGQTVTLRCDPISGHDNLYWYRRVMGKEIKFLLHFVKESKQDESGMPNNRFLAERTGGTYSTLKVQPAELEDSGVYFCASGRIRNEQYFGPGTRLTVT.

The rearrangement uses TRBV7-3 and TRBJ2-5; 7 bases align to TRBD1. There are 13 residues in the CDR3. Germline CDR1 reads SGHTA; CDR2 reads FQGTGA. Trimming took 5 bases from V and 5 from J; bases not matched to a gene: 5. This chain's CDR3 is CASSPDRAETQYF. Written as DNA, the CDR3 is TGTGCCAGCAGCCCCGACAGGGCGGAGACCCAGTACTTC.

The chain couples TRBV6-1 to TRBJ2-7; no definite D call. The CDR3 sequence is 12 residues long. The V end was cut by 2 bases, the J end by 7 bases, with 9 bases between. Germline V CDR1 and CDR2: MNHNS, SASEGT. The CDR3, as DNA: TGTGCCAGCAGTGAATCTCCTTGGGAGCAGTACTTC. Translated: CASSESPWEQYF.

V is TRBV5-5 and J is TRBJ2-3; 9 nucleotides align to TRBD2. V dropped 4 bases and J dropped 0; count of bases not matched to a gene: 6. The CDR3 has 16 amino acids. CDR1 is SGHKS and CDR2 is YYEKEE in the germline V gene (reference sequence). The DNA of the CDR3 is TGTGCCAGCAGCCCCCTAGCGGGAACTAGCACAGATACGCAGTATTTT. It translates to CASSPLAGTSTDTQYF.

V gene TRBV18 combines with J gene TRBJ2-7; 7 bases match TRBD2. V lost 3 bases to trimming and J lost 2 bases; unmatched junction nucleotides: 7. The CDR3 runs 15 residues. Germline values: CDR1 KGHSH, CDR2 LQKENI. CDR3 region: CASSPSAGVTYEQYF. In DNA form, the CDR3 reads TGTGCCAGCTCACCGTCGGCGGGAGTCACCTACGAGCAGTACTTC.

The chain joins TRBV7-2 to TRBJ2-5, with 8 positions matching TRBD2. This CDR3 is built from 13 residues. Trimming at V came to 5 bases and at J to 3 bases, leaving 2 bases not matched to a gene. The germline V gene encodes CDR1 SGHTA and CDR2 FQGNSA. CDR3 sequence reads: CASSIGGEETQYF. As DNA, the CDR3 is TGTGCCAGCAGCATCGGGGGGGAAGAGACCCAGTACTTC.

The rearrangement links TRBV27 to TRBJ2-2; 10 bases are shared with TRBD2. The V and J ends lost 2 bases and 7 bases, in that order; junction bases with no gene match: 7. CDR3 length: 16 residues. Germline lookup yields CDR1 MNHEY and CDR2 SMNVEV (reference sequence). The CDR3 protein is CASSLPSGSIGGELFF. In DNA form, the CDR3 reads TGTGCCAGCAGTTTACCTAGCGGGAGTATAGGCGGGGAGCTGTTTTTT.

The chain combines TRBV5-6 with TRBJ2-7, with no clear D. This CDR3 contains 14 residues. V was clipped by 0 bases and J by 2 bases, with 9 bases between them. Germline CDR1 reads SGHDT; CDR2 reads YYEEEE. CDR3 in DNA: TGTGCCAGCAGCTTGGGACTGATGACCTACGAGCAGTACTTC. It encodes CASSLGLMTYEQYF.

V is TRBV5-4 and J is TRBJ2-4; 7 bases line up with TRBD2. J was trimmed by 4 bases and V by 1 base; bases with no gene match: 5. The CDR3 spans 15 residues. CDR1 and CDR2 (germline): SGHNT, YYREEE (reference sequence). CDR3 in amino acids: CASSLTGGQKNIQYF. CDR3 in DNA: TGTGCCAGCAGCTTGACGGGGGGTCAAAAAAACATTCAGTACTTC.

As regards this clone: Other DNA sequences in this specimen translate into the identical CDR3. The V and J genes are TRBV28 and TRBJ2-3; D gene unclear. This CDR3 has 13 residues. V was trimmed by 5 bases and J by 0 bases, leaving 6 bases between them. Germline CDR1 and CDR2: MDHEN and SYDVKM. Here the CDR3 reads CASSPPSTDTQYF. CDR3 nucleotides: TGTGCCAGCAGTCCCCCCAGCACAGATACGCAGTATTTT.

To note about this clone: Other DNA sequences of this sample code for an identical CDR3. This chain uses TRBV5-1 with TRBJ2-1; D is uncertain. V was pared by 4 bases and J by 0 bases, with 8 bases between. The CDR3 is 14 amino acids. CDR1 is SGHRS, CDR2 YFSETQ, per germline. The CDR3 DNA is TGCGCCAGCAGCCCCTACAGCTCCTACAATGAGCAGTTCTTC. It specifies CASSPYSSYNEQFF.

The V and J genes are TRBV5-1 and TRBJ2-2; D may correspond to TRBD1 or TRBD2 (5 bases each). Trimming pared 4 bases from V and 4 bases from J, leaving 14 bases between. Germline lookup yields CDR1 SGHRS and CDR2 YFSETQ. The CDR3 extends over 15 amino acids. DNA for the CDR3: TGCGCCAGCAGCCTCGGGACCCTAGGCACCGGGGAGCTGTTTTTT. Translating it yields CASSLGTLGTGELFF.

The gene calls are TRBV19 and TRBJ1-2; TRBD1 matches at 8 bases. CDR1 LNHDA and CDR2 SQIVND come from the germline V gene (reference sequence). The V and J ends lost 7 bases and 4 bases, in that order; junction bases with no gene match: 8. The CDR3 extends over 14 amino acids. CDR3 sequence reads: CASNRGQGGYGYTF. Here the CDR3 DNA reads TGTGCCAGTAACCGAGGACAGGGTGGCTATGGCTACACCTTC.

The rearrangement joins TRBV6-6 to TRBJ2-5; 10 bases are shared with TRBD2. Germline CDR1 MNHNY, CDR2 SVGAGI (reference sequence). The CDR3 runs to 15 residues. J was trimmed by 4 bases and V by 2 bases; bases with no gene match: 4. CDR3 bases: TGTGCCAGCAGTTACCAAGCGGGGGGGCGAGAGACCCAGTACTTC. It codes for CASSYQAGGRETQYF.

This chain connects TRBV7-9 to TRBJ2-3; D is possibly TRBD1 or TRBD2 (5 bases each). The CDR3 loop spans 11 amino acids. Trimming removed 8 bases at V and 6 bases at J, with 9 bases between. Germline V lookup: CDR1 SEHNR, CDR2 FQNEAQ (reference sequence). CDR3 sequence (DNA): TGTGCCAGCTATGGGACGGATACGCAGTATTTT. It codes for CASYGTDTQYF. The full variable domain, completed using reference TRBV7-9 and TRBJ2-3, is DTGVSQNPRHKITKRGQNVTFRCDPISEHNRLYWYRQTLGQGPEFLTYFQNEAQLEKSRLLSDRFSAERPKGSFSTLEIQRTEQGDSAMYLCASYGTDTQYFGPGTRLTVL.